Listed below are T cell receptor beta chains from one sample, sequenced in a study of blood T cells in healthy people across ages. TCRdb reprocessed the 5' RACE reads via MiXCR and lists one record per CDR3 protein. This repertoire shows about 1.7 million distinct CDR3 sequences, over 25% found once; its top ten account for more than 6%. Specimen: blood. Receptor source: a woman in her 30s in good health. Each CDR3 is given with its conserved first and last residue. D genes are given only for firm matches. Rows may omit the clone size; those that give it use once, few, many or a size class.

TGTGCCAGCCACGGCGGGGGCGCGGGGGAGACCCAGTACTTC | CASHGGGAGETQYF | . | TRBV7-2 | . | TRBJ2-5
TGCGCCAGCAGCTCGGGCACCGAGGACTATGGCTACACCTTC | CASSSGTEDYGYTF | few | TRBV5-1 | . | TRBJ1-2
TGCGCCAGCAGTGGGGGGATCGACAATGAGCAGTACTTC | CASSGGIDNEQYF | few | TRBV10-1 | . | TRBJ2-7
TGTGCCACCAGTGACCCGGAGGACCGGCGGAACGCAGATACGCAGTATTTT | CATSDPEDRRNADTQYF | many | TRBV24-1 | . | TRBJ2-3
TGTGCCAGCAGCCAGACCGGGACGGTTAATGGCTACACCTTC | CASSQTGTVNGYTF | . | TRBV7-9 | . | TRBJ1-2
TGTGCCAGCAGCCACCGCCCAGGGCGAGGAAACACCATATATTTT | CASSHRPGRGNTIYF | few | TRBV6-5 | . | TRBJ1-3
TGTGCCAGCAGGCATGCCTTCGGCTCCTACAATGAGCAGTTCTTC | CASRHAFGSYNEQFF | many | TRBV6-6 | . | TRBJ2-1
TGCGCCAGCAGCTTGGAGCCGGGACAGGGGATCTATGAGCAGTTCTTC | CASSLEPGQGIYEQFF | many | TRBV5-1 | TRBD1 | TRBJ2-1
TGTGCCAGCAGTGCCACGAGAAATGAGCAGTTCTTC | CASSATRNEQFF | many | TRBV28 | . | TRBJ2-1
TGTGCCAGCTCACCAGACGGGGGGGCCCCAGATACGCAGTATTTT | CASSPDGGAPDTQYF | . | TRBV18 | TRBD2 | TRBJ2-3
TGTGCCAGCAGTTTAGCGCACGGCAGGCTACTGTACGAGCAGTACTTC | CASSLAHGRLLYEQYF | few | TRBV12-3/TRBV12-4 | . | TRBJ2-7
TGTGCCGCATCCCGGTCGGTTCCCGGGGAGCTGTTTTTT | CAASRSVPGELFF | . | TRBV7-2 | . | TRBJ2-2
TGCGCCAACAGCCGACCGGGACAGGAGGAGACCCAGTACTTC | CANSRPGQEETQYF | few | TRBV4-1 | TRBD1 | TRBJ2-5
TGTGCCAGTAGCCCTGGGACAGGATTCCAAGAGACCCAGTACTTC | CASSPGTGFQETQYF | . | TRBV19 | TRBD1 | TRBJ2-5
TGCGGCGTTGGTGTTAGCGGGAGTTTAGATACGCAGTATTTT | CGVGVSGSLDTQYF | . | TRBV29-1 | TRBD2 | TRBJ2-3
TGTGCCAGCAGCTTGACGATGGTGACGAACACCGGGGAGCTGTTTTTT | CASSLTMVTNTGELFF | many | TRBV7-9 | . | TRBJ2-2
TGCAGTGCTAACCCCCTGGACTTGTCGGAGCGCGGGCAGTACTTC | CSANPLDLSERGQYF | . | TRBV20-1 | . | TRBJ2-5
TGCGCCAGCACCACAAGCAGGGGACTAGCGGGTGCCTACAATGAGCAGTTCTTC | CASTTSRGLAGAYNEQFF | many | TRBV5-1 | TRBD2 | TRBJ2-1
TGCAGTGCTAGGACACGGGAGGGCCCGTCCTCCAATGAGCAGTTCTTC | CSARTREGPSSNEQFF | . | TRBV20-1 | TRBD2 | TRBJ2-1
TGTGCCATCAGGCCGGGCGCCGAGGGAGAGACCCAGTACTTC | CAIRPGAEGETQYF | few | TRBV10-3 | . | TRBJ2-5
TGTGCCAGCAGGCCCCCCGAGAGGGGGCCTGGGGCCAACGTCCTGACTTTC | CASRPPERGPGANVLTF | once | TRBV5-6 | TRBD1 | TRBJ2-6
TGTGCCAGCAGTTTACTTACGGGAAGTCTGAACACTGAAGCTTTCTTT | CASSLLTGSLNTEAFF | . | TRBV28 | . | TRBJ1-1